This TCR beta chain came from a study of T cell responses to AZD1222 COVID-19 vaccine. General study points: It should be noted that donors were predominantly white British and more often female, and clonal diversity was possibly underestimated. Spike-spanning, vaccine-associated CD4 TCRs were dominant at 160-218 and 743-854.

About this clone itself: Its antigen is undetermined.

Generated by immunoSEQ multiplex PCR, the TCRdb table keeps only in-frame clones and is missing some. The table shows 90,000 to 130,000 clones, with 70% to 90% occurring only once. The germline V gene has CDR1 SQVTM and CDR2 ANQGSEA. This CDR3 is 14 amino acids long. V shed 3 bases and J shed 3 bases, with 11 bases lying between them. The sample was peripheral blood, taken 28 days after the second AZD1222 dose. The clonotype comes from an adult who received the AZD1222 COVID-19 vaccine. The chain has TRBV29-1 and TRBJ1-4, with D uncertain. In DNA, the CDR3 is TGCAGCGTTGAGGGTAACAGACCTAATGAAAAACTGTTTTTT. It specifies CSVEGNRPNEKLFF.